This is a list of T cell receptor beta chains from one sample in a study of identical twins' blood T cells. MiXCR, applied by TCRdb to the 5' RACE reads, yields one record per CDR3 protein. The table includes a few hundred thousand distinct CDR3 sequences, roughly 27% detected once. The sample was PBMCs. Receptors originate from a woman between 18 and 50 years old in good health. Both conserved end residues are part of each CDR3. D genes are given only for firm matches. Rows give clone size only sometimes, using once, few, many, or a class for an expanded clone.

CDR3: CATGLAGANEQFF
DNA: TGTGCCACGGGACTAGCGGGAGCCAATGAGCAGTTCTTC
J: TRBJ2-1
D: TRBD2
size: few
V: TRBV10-3

CDR3: CASSPISFRELFF
DNA: TGTGCCAGCAGCCCCATTTCCTTCCGGGAGCTGTTTTTT
J: TRBJ2-2
D: .
size: .
V: TRBV7-2

CDR3: CASSLEAERNTEAFF
DNA: TGCGCCAGCAGCTTGGAGGCCGAACGGAACACTGAAGCTTTCTTT
J: TRBJ1-1
D: .
size: few
V: TRBV5-1

CDR3: CASSSDRTQETQYF
DNA: TGTGCCAGCAGTTCGGACAGGACCCAAGAGACCCAGTACTTC
J: TRBJ2-5
D: TRBD1
size: many
V: TRBV12-3/TRBV12-4

CDR3: CSVWVTGELFF
DNA: TGCAGCGTTTGGGTTACCGGGGAGCTGTTTTTT
J: TRBJ2-2
D: .
size: few
V: TRBV29-1

CDR3: CASSQDGRPTYEQYF
DNA: TGCGCCAGCAGCCAAGATGGGCGGCCGACCTACGAGCAGTACTTC
J: TRBJ2-7
D: .
size: .
V: TRBV4-1

CDR3: CSGLGTGYEQYF
DNA: TGCAGCGGGTTAGGGACAGGCTACGAGCAGTACTTC
J: TRBJ2-7
D: TRBD1
size: .
V: TRBV29-1

CDR3: CASSDSGYGYTF
DNA: TGTGCCAGCAGTGACTCGGGTTATGGCTACACCTTC
J: TRBJ1-2
D: .
size: .
V: TRBV6-4

CDR3: CASSLRHSGNTIYF
DNA: TGTGCCAGCAGTTTAAGGCATTCTGGAAACACCATATATTTT
J: TRBJ1-3
D: .
size: many
V: TRBV12-3/TRBV12-4

CDR3: CSVETNRDTQYF
DNA: TGCAGCGTTGAAACGAATCGAGATACGCAGTATTTT
J: TRBJ2-3
D: .
size: few
V: TRBV29-1

CDR3: CASSPGTEKETQYF
DNA: TGTGCCAGCAGTCCCGGGACAGAAAAAGAGACCCAGTACTTC
J: TRBJ2-5
D: TRBD1
size: .
V: TRBV28

CDR3: CASSQGVGETQYF
DNA: TGTGCCAGCAGCCAAGGGGTCGGAGAGACCCAGTACTTC
J: TRBJ2-5
D: .
size: few
V: TRBV14

CDR3: CASGADTDTQYF
DNA: TGTGCCAGCGGCGCGGACACAGATACGCAGTATTTT
J: TRBJ2-3
D: .
size: .
V: TRBV6-2/TRBV6-3

CDR3: CASSLDSHTDTQYF
DNA: TGTGCCAGCAGCTTGGACAGCCACACAGATACGCAGTATTTT
J: TRBJ2-3
D: .
size: few
V: TRBV5-5

CDR3: CATSGGTPNYGYTF
DNA: TGTGCCACCAGCGGCGGGACACCCAACTATGGCTACACCTTC
J: TRBJ1-2
D: .
size: few
V: TRBV15

CDR3: CASSSLAGEDNEQFF
DNA: TGTGCCAGCAGCTCCCTAGCGGGAGAAGACAATGAGCAGTTCTTC
J: TRBJ2-1
D: TRBD2
size: few
V: TRBV5-4

CDR3: CASGKGLAVNYEQYF
DNA: TGTGCTAGTGGTAAGGGACTAGCGGTAAATTACGAGCAGTACTTC
J: TRBJ2-7
D: TRBD2
size: once
V: TRBV12-5

CDR3: CSVESQSEAFF
DNA: TGCAGCGTTGAGTCCCAGTCGGAAGCTTTCTTT
J: TRBJ1-1
D: .
size: many
V: TRBV29-1

CDR3: CASSQQGTAGEKLFF
DNA: TGTGCCAGCAGCCAACAGGGAACTGCTGGTGAAAAACTGTTTTTT
J: TRBJ1-4
D: .
size: .
V: TRBV14

CDR3: CASSPDGFHSYEQYF
DNA: TGCGCCAGCAGCCCGGATGGCTTCCACTCCTACGAGCAGTACTTC
J: TRBJ2-7
D: .
size: .
V: TRBV5-1

CDR3: CASTGGDSPLHF
DNA: TGTGCCAGTACAGGCGGGGACTCACCCCTCCACTTT
J: TRBJ1-6
D: .
size: .
V: TRBV19

CDR3: CAISEETSGYNEQFF
DNA: TGTGCCATCAGTGAGGAGACTAGCGGTTACAATGAGCAGTTCTTC
J: TRBJ2-1
D: TRBD2
size: .
V: TRBV10-3

CDR3: CASSPRTVESPLHF
DNA: TGTGCCAGCAGTCCGAGGACTGTCGAATCACCCCTCCACTTT
J: TRBJ1-6
D: .
size: few
V: TRBV12-3/TRBV12-4

CDR3: CASSPLKGQGEKLFF
DNA: TGTGCCAGCAGCCCACTAAAGGGACAGGGAGAGAAACTGTTTTTT
J: TRBJ1-4
D: TRBD1
size: many
V: TRBV14

CDR3: CASSVGPEAGNTIYF
DNA: TGTGCCAGCAGCGTAGGTCCGGAGGCTGGAAACACCATATATTTT
J: TRBJ1-3
D: .
size: .
V: TRBV9

CDR3: CATSRGFTEAFF
DNA: TGTGCCACCAGCAGAGGGTTCACTGAAGCTTTCTTT
J: TRBJ1-1
D: .
size: few
V: TRBV15

CDR3: CSVEAYDPDYGYTF
DNA: TGCAGCGTTGAGGCCTACGACCCGGACTATGGCTACACCTTC
J: TRBJ1-2
D: .
size: many
V: TRBV29-1

CDR3: CASSLTGGYGELLF
DNA: TGTGCCAGCAGTTTGACAGGAGGATACGGGGAGCTGCTTTTT
J: TRBJ2-2
D: .
size: few
V: TRBV6-5

CDR3: CSAVARGADTQYF
DNA: TGCAGTGCCGTAGCCAGGGGGGCGGATACGCAGTATTTT
J: TRBJ2-3
D: .
size: .
V: TRBV20-1

CDR3: CSVVENEKLFF
DNA: TGCAGCGTTGTCGAAAATGAAAAACTGTTTTTT
J: TRBJ1-4
D: .
size: .
V: TRBV29-1

CDR3: CASSLRTRRGEAFF
DNA: TGTGCCAGCAGCCTCAGGACCCGAAGGGGTGAAGCTTTCTTT
J: TRBJ1-1
D: .
size: .
V: TRBV3-1

CDR3: CATSSTQQGEDTQYF
DNA: TGTGCCACCAGCAGTACACAACAGGGCGAAGATACGCAGTATTTT
J: TRBJ2-3
D: .
size: .
V: TRBV15

CDR3: CASSLIGELNTGELFF
DNA: TGTGCCAGCAGCCTAATTGGGGAGCTGAACACCGGGGAGCTGTTTTTT
J: TRBJ2-2
D: .
size: .
V: TRBV6-5

CDR3: CAWTPGQLNTGELFF
DNA: TGTGCCTGGACCCCGGGACAGCTGAACACCGGGGAGCTGTTTTTT
J: TRBJ2-2
D: TRBD1
size: .
V: TRBV30

CDR3: CASSPPPMQFF
DNA: TGTGCCAGCAGCCCGCCGCCAATGCAGTTCTTC
J: TRBJ2-1
D: .
size: many
V: TRBV6-2/TRBV6-3

CDR3: CASRSQEPQPQHF
DNA: TGTGCCAGTAGGAGTCAGGAGCCACAGCCTCAGCATTTT
J: TRBJ1-5
D: .
size: .
V: TRBV19

CDR3: CSAATGGQGKTQYF
DNA: TGCAGCGCCGCAACTGGAGGACAGGGAAAGACCCAGTACTTC
J: TRBJ2-5
D: TRBD1
size: .
V: TRBV29-1

CDR3: CSAYRGYTDTQYF
DNA: TGCAGTGCGTACAGGGGGTACACAGATACGCAGTATTTT
J: TRBJ2-3
D: TRBD1
size: .
V: TRBV20-1

CDR3: CASSHASGAFF
DNA: TGTGCCAGCAGCCATGCAAGCGGAGCTTTCTTT
J: TRBJ1-1
D: .
size: many
V: TRBV3-1

CDR3: CANSLGENTGELFF
DNA: TGTGCCAACAGCTTAGGAGAGAACACCGGGGAGCTGTTTTTT
J: TRBJ2-2
D: .
size: .
V: TRBV7-6

CDR3: CSAPRGQGHGVRETQYF
DNA: TGCAGTGCTCCTAGGGGACAGGGTCATGGAGTTAGGGAGACCCAGTACTTC
J: TRBJ2-5
D: TRBD1
size: .
V: TRBV20-1

CDR3: CATSDSAQADQETQYF
DNA: TGTGCCACCAGTGATTCAGCGCAGGCCGACCAAGAGACCCAGTACTTC
J: TRBJ2-5
D: .
size: .
V: TRBV24-1

CDR3: CASSQTTAGYTF
DNA: TGTGCCAGCAGCCAAACGACAGCCGGCTACACCTTC
J: TRBJ1-2
D: .
size: .
V: TRBV3-1

CDR3: CSAPTGLYGYTF
DNA: TGCAGTGCTCCCACGGGGCTTTATGGCTACACCTTC
J: TRBJ1-2
D: .
size: .
V: TRBV20-1

CDR3: CASSPLAGGRADTQYF
DNA: TGTGCCAGCTCACCGTTAGCGGGGGGACGTGCAGATACGCAGTATTTT
J: TRBJ2-3
D: TRBD2
size: few
V: TRBV18

CDR3: CASNLGVLTGNTGNTIYF
DNA: TGCGCCAGCAACTTGGGGGTCCTTACAGGAAACACTGGAAACACCATATATTTT
J: TRBJ1-3
D: .
size: .
V: TRBV5-1

CDR3: CASEDGTEAFF
DNA: TGTGCCAGCGAAGACGGCACTGAAGCTTTCTTT
J: TRBJ1-1
D: .
size: few
V: TRBV18

CDR3: CASSLAAYEAFF
DNA: TGTGCCAGCAGCTTGGCCGCGTATGAAGCTTTCTTT
J: TRBJ1-1
D: .
size: many
V: TRBV5-6

CDR3: CASSSSSGHEYGYTF
DNA: TGTGCCAGCAGCTCCTCATCGGGCCATGAGTATGGCTACACCTTC
J: TRBJ1-2
D: .
size: .
V: TRBV11-3

CDR3: CSASSHEQYF
DNA: TGCAGTGCTAGTAGCCACGAGCAGTACTTC
J: TRBJ2-7
D: .
size: few
V: TRBV20-1

CDR3: CASSDTQGAWTEAFF
DNA: TGCGCCAGCAGCGATACACAGGGGGCTTGGACTGAAGCTTTCTTT
J: TRBJ1-1
D: TRBD1
size: few
V: TRBV5-1

CDR3: CASSTIGPGAFF
DNA: TGTGCCAGCAGTACGATCGGACCAGGGGCTTTCTTT
J: TRBJ1-1
D: .
size: .
V: TRBV6-2/TRBV6-3

CDR3: CASSQEKGQALNEKLFF
DNA: TGCGCCAGCAGCCAAGAAAAAGGACAGGCACTTAATGAAAAACTGTTTTTT
J: TRBJ1-4
D: TRBD1
size: .
V: TRBV4-3

CDR3: CAITRQGYGYTF
DNA: TGTGCCATCACAAGACAGGGTTATGGCTACACCTTC
J: TRBJ1-2
D: TRBD1
size: .
V: TRBV12-3/TRBV12-4

CDR3: CASSLAGQGSNEKLFF
DNA: TGCGCCAGCAGCTTGGCGGGACAGGGGTCTAATGAAAAACTGTTTTTT
J: TRBJ1-4
D: TRBD1
size: once
V: TRBV5-1

CDR3: CASSHGQTSQYEQYF
DNA: TGCGCCAGCAGCCACGGACAGACATCTCAATACGAGCAGTACTTC
J: TRBJ2-7
D: .
size: many
V: TRBV4-3